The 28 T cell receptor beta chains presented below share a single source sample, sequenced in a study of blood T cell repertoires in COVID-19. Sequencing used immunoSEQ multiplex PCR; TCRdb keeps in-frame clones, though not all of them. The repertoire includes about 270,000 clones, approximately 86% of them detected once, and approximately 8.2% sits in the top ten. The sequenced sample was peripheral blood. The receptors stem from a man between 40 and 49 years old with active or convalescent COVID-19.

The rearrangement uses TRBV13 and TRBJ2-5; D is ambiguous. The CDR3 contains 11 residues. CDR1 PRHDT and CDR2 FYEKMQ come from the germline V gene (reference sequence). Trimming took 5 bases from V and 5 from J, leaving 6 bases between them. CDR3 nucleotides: TGTGCCAGCAGCCCCAGGGAGACCCAGTACTTC. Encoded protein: CASSPRETQYF.

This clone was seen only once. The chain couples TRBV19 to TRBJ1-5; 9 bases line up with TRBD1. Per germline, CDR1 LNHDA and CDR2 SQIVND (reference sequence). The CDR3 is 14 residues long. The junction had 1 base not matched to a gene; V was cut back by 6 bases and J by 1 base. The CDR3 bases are TGTGCCAGTAGACAGGGGGCCAGCAATCAGCCCCAGCATTTT. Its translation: CASRQGASNQPQHF.

CDR3 loop: CAWSPGTGSGQPQHF. The CDR3 region has the DNA TGTGCCTGGAGCCCCGGGACAGGGTCTGGACAGCCCCAGCATTTT. V is TRBV30 and J is TRBJ1-5, with 9 bases aligning to TRBD1. The CDR3 loop spans 15 amino acids. V was clipped by 3 bases and J by 7 bases; unmatched bases: 10. Germline CDR1 reads GTSNPN; CDR2 reads SVGIG (reference sequence).

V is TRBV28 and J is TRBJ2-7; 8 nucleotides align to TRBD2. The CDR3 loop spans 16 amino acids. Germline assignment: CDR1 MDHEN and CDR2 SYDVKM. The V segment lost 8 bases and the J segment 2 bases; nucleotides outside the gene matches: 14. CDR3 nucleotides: TGTGCCAGCCGGTCTTCGGGGGGGGGCTCCCCCTACGAGCAGTACTTC. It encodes CASRSSGGGSPYEQYF.

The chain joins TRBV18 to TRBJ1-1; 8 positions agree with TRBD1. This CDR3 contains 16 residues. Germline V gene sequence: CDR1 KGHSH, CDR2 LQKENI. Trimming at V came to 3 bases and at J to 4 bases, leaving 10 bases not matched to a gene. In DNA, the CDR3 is TGTGCCAGCTCACCCCTAGGACAGGGTCAAGGCACTGAAGCTTTCTTT. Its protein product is CASSPLGQGQGTEAFF.

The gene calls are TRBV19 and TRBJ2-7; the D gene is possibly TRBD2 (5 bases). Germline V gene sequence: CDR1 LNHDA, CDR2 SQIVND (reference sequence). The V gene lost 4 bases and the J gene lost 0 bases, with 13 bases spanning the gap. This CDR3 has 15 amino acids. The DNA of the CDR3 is TGTGCCAGTAGTAAGGCGGACTCTCACTCCTACGAGCAGTACTTC. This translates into CASSKADSHSYEQYF.

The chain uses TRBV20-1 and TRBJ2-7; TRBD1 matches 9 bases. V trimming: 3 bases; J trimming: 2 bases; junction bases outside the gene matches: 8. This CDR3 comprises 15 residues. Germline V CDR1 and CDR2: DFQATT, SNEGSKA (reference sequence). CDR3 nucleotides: TGCAGTGCTAGTCACCGGGACAGGGTAACCTACGAGCAGTACTTC. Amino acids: CSASHRDRVTYEQYF.

CDR3 loop: CASRGLNNEQFF. The DNA of the CDR3 is TGTGCCAGCAGGGGTTTAAACAATGAGCAGTTCTTC. The chain employs TRBV19 and TRBJ2-1; a possible D gene is TRBD1 (6 bases). The V end was cut by 9 bases, the J end by 5 bases, with 11 bases between. The germline CDR1 and CDR2 sequences are LNHDA and SQIVND (reference sequence). The CDR3 is 12 amino acids.

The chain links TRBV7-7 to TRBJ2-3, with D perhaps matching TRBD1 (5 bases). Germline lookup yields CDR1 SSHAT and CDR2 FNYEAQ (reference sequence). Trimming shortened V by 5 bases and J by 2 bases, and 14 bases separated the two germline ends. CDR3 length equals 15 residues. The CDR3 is CASSPGQPPTDTQYF. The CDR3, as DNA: TGTGCCAGCAGCCCAGGACAACCACCCACAGATACGCAGTATTTT.

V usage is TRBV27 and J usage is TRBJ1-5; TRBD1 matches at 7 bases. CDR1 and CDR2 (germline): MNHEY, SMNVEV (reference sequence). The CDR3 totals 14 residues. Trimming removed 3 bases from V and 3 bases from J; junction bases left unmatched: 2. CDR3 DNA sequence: TGTGCCAGCAGTTTGGGGACAGTCAATCAGCCCCAGCATTTT. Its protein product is CASSLGTVNQPQHF.

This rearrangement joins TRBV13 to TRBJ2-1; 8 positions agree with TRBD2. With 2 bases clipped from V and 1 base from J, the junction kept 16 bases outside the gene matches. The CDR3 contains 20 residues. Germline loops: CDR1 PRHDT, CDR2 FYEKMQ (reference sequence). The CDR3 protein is CASSLPRAGGTRGSYNEQFF. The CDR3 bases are TGTGCCAGCAGCTTACCCCGGGCGGGGGGCACCCGGGGGTCCTACAATGAGCAGTTCTTC.

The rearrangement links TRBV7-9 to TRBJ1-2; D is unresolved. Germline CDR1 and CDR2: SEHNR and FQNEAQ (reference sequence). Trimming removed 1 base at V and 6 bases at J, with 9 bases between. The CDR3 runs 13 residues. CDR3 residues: CASSLDFSDGYTF. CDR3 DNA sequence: TGTGCCAGCAGCTTAGATTTTTCGGATGGCTACACCTTC.

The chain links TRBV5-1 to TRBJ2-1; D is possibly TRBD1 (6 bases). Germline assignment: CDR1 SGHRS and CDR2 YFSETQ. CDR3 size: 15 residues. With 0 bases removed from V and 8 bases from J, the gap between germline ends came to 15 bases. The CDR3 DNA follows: TGCGCCAGCAGCTTGGCCTACAGGGTTGGCGATGAGCAGTTCTTC. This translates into CASSLAYRVGDEQFF.

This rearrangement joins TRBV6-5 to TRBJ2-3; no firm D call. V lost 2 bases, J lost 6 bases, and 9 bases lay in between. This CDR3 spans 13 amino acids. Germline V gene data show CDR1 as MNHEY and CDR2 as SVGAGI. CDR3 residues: CASSYTVVDTQYF. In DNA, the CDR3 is TGTGCCAGCAGTTACACGGTTGTGGATACGCAGTATTTT.

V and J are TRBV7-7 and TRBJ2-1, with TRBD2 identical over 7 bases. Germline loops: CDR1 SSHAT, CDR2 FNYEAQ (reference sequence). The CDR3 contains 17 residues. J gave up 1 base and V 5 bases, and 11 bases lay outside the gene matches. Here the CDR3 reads CASSEKVQRGSYNEQFF. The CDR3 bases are TGTGCCAGCAGCGAAAAGGTCCAGCGGGGATCCTACAATGAGCAGTTCTTC.

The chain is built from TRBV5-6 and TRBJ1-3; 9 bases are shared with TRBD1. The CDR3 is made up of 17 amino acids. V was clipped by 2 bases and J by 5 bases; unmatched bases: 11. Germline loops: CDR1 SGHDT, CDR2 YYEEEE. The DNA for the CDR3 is TGTGCCAGCAGCTTTCTTCCGATCGGGACAGGGCGAAACACCATATATTTT. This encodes CASSFLPIGTGRNTIYF.

The CDR3 loop reads CASRGPANTGELFF. For the CDR3, the DNA is TGTGCCAGCAGGGGCCCCGCGAACACCGGGGAGCTGTTTTTT. The rearrangement links TRBV5-4 to TRBJ2-2; no firm D call. Trimming left V 5 bases short and J 0 bases short, with 8 bases between. CDR3 length: 14 amino acids. CDR1 and CDR2 from the germline V gene are SGHNT and YYREEE (reference sequence).

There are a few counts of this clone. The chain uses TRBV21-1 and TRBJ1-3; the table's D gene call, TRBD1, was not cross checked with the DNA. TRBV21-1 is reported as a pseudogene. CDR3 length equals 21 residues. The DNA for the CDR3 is TGTGCCAGCGGCCCCCGCGTGGTGTGTCAGGGGGCTGCAAGGGGCGGAAACACCATATATTTT. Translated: CASGPRVVCQGAARGGNTIYF.

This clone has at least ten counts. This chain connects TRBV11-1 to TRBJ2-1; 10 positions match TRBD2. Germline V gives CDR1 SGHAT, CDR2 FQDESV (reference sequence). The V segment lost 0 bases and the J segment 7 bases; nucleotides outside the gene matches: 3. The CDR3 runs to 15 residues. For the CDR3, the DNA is TGTGCCAGCAGCTTAGCGGCTAGCGGGAGTAATGAGCAGTTCTTC. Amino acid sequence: CASSLAASGSNEQFF.

The CDR3 reads CAWSLPGQETQYF. The CDR3 DNA sequence: TGTGCCTGGAGTCTCCCAGGGCAAGAGACCCAGTACTTC. The chain recombines TRBV30 with TRBJ2-5; a weak D match, TRBD1 (5 bases). CDR1 is GTSNPN and CDR2 is SVGIG in the germline V gene (reference sequence). The CDR3 runs to 13 residues. With 2 bases removed from V and 2 bases from J, the gap between germline ends came to 9 bases.

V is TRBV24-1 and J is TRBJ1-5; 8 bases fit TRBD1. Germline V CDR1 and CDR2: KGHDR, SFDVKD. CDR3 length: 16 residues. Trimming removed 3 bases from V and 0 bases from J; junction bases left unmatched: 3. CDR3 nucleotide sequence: TGTGCCACCAGTGATACCGGGACAGGTAGCAATCAGCCCCAGCATTTT. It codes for CATSDTGTGSNQPQHF.

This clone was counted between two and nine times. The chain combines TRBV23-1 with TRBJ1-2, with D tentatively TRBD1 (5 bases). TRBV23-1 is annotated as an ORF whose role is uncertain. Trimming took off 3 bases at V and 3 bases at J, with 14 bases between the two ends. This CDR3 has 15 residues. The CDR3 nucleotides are TGCGCCAGCAGTCAGGGCCGGGGGGAGGACTATGGCTACACCTTC. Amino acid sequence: CASSQGRGEDYGYTF.

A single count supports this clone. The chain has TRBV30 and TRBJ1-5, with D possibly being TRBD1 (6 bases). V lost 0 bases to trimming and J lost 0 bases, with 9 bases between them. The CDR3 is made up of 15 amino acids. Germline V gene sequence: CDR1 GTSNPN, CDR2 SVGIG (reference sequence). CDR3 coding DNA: TGTGCCTGGAGTGTAGGGGACATTAGCAATCAGCCCCAGCATTTT. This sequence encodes CAWSVGDISNQPQHF. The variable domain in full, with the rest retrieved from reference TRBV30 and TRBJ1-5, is SQTIHQWPATLVQPVGSPLSLECTVEGTSNPNLYWYRQAAGRGLQLLFYSVGIGQISSEVPQNLSASRPQDRQFILSSKKLLLSDSGFYLCAWSVGDISNQPQHFGDGTRLSIL.

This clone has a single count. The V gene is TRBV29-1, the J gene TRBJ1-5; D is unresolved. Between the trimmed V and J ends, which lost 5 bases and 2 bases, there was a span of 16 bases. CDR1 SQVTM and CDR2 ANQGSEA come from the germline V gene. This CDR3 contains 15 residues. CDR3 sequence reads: CSVPPRELCNQPQHF. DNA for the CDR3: TGCAGCGTTCCCCCTAGGGAGCTTTGCAATCAGCCCCAGCATTTT. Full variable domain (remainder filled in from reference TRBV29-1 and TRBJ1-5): SAVISQKPSRDICQRGTSLTIQCQVDSQVTMMFWYRQQPGQSLTLIATANQGSEATYESGFVIDKFPISRPNLTFSTLTVSNMSPEDSSIYLCSVPPRELCNQPQHFGDGTRLSIL.

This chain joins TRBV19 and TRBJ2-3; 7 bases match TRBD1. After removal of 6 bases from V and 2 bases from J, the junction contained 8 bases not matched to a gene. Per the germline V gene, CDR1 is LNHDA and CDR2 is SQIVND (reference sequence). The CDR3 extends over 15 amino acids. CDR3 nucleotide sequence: TGTGCCAGTAGCCAAGGACAGGTGCTCACAGATACGCAGTATTTT. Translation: CASSQGQVLTDTQYF. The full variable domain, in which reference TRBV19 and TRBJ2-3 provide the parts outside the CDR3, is DGGITQSPKYLFRKEGQNVTLSCEQNLNHDAMYWYRQDPGQGLRLIYYSQIVNDFQKGDIAEGYSVSREKKESFPLTVTSAQKNPTAFYLCASSQGQVLTDTQYFGPGTRLTVL.

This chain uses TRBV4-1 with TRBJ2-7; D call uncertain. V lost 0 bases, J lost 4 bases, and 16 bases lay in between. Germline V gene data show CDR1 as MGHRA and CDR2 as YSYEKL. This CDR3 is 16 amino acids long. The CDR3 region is CASSQEEPLHLYEQYF. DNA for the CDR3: TGCGCCAGCAGCCAAGAAGAACCCTTACACCTTTACGAGCAGTACTTC.

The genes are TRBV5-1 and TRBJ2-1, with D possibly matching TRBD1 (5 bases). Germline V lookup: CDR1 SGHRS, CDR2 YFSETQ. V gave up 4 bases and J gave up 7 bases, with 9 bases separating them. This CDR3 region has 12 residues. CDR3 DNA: TGCGCCAGCAGCGACGACAGAAATGAGCAGTTCTTC. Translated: CASSDDRNEQFF. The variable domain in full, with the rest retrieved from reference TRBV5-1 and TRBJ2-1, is KAGVTQTPRYLIKTRGQQVTLSCSPISGHRSVSWYQQTPGQGLQFLFEYFSETQRNKGNFPGRFSGRQFSNSRSEMNVSTLELGDSALYLCASSDDRNEQFFGPGTRLTVL.

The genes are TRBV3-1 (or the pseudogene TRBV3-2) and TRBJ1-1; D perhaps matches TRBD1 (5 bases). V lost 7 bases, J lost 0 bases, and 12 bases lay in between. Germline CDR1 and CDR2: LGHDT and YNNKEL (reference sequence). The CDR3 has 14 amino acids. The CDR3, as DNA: TGTGCCAGCAACCACGGGGGGATGAACACTGAAGCTTTCTTT. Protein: CASNHGGMNTEAFF.